One TCR beta chain is described in this entry. This sample is drawn from a study of Ad26.COV2.S vaccination and SARS-CoV-2 variants. In the study overall: Administration of Ad26.COV2.S was intramuscular, either once or twice 56 days apart.

The sample's treatment: about 20 received Ad26.COV2.S at low or high dose, single or two shots; 5 received placebo; per-sample allocation not given. Samples were taken on day 63 after the first vaccine or placebo injection. The CDR3 has 12 amino acids. Germline CDR1 reads MNHNS; CDR2 reads SASEGT. The V and J ends lost 2 bases and 5 bases respectively, with 7 bases between them. Produced via immunoSEQ multiplex PCR; TCRdb's table is partial and in-frame only. The sample holds a few hundred thousand clones, 80% to 95% seen once. The chain recombines TRBV6-1 with TRBJ2-7, with D maybe TRBD2 (5 bases). The specimen was peripheral blood, collected in a trial of Ad26.COV2.S vaccine versus placebo. This receptor was identified in a person between 18 and 60 years old who received the Ad26.COV2.S COVID-19 vaccine or a placebo. CDR3 in amino acids: CASSEIGDEQYF. The CDR3 DNA reads TGTGCCAGCAGTGAAATCGGGGACGAGCAGTACTTC.